The entry below describes one T cell receptor beta chain. The data were taken from a study of blood T cell repertoires in COVID-19. Study overall: Samples taken during acute and convalescent COVID-19 were collected in the United States, Italy and Spain. The analysed material was cDNA or gDNA that came from T cells, B-cell-depleted T cells, or PBMCs.

As handled by the study authors: The authors estimated nucleated cell counts from reference gene primer amplification. Measured with immunoSEQ multiplex PCR; TCRdb has only the in-frame clones, and not every one. The V and J calls and the clone size are those of that table, but D and trimming were determined from the DNA. The sample includes tens of thousands of clones, roughly 86% seen only once; the top ten take more than 15%. The CDR3 covers 15 residues. The germline CDR1 and CDR2 sequences are MGHRA and YSYEKL. Between the trimmed V and J ends, which lost 0 bases and 2 bases, there was a span of 10 bases.

This sequence originates from a man aged 40-49 years with COVID-19, enrolled during active disease. The sample was peripheral blood. The chain has TRBV4-1 and TRBJ2-5, with D maybe TRBD1 (6 bases). CDR3 sequence (DNA): TGCGCCAGCAGCCAAGAGACAGGCCGACAAGAGACCCAGTACTTC. It encodes CASSQETGRQETQYF.